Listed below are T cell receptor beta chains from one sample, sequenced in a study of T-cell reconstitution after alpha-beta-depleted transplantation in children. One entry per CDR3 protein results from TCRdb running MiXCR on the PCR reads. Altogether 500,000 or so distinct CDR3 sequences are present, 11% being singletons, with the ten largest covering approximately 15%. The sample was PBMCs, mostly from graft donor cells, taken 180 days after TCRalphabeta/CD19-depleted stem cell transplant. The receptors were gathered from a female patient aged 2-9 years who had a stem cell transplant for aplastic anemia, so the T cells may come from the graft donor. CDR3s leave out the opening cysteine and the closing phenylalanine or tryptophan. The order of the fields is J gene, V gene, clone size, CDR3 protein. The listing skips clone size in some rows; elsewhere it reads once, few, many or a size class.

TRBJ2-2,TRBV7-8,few,ASSRKPGELF
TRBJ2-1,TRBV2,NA,ASRWGDEQF
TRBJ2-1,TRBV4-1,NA,ASSLFGAGGYNEQF
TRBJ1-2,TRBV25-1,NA,ASSEMLGQAYGYT
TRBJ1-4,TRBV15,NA,ATSRDSYNEKLF
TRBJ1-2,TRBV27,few,ASSLGQGYYGYT
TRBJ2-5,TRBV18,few,ASSPTLAEETQY
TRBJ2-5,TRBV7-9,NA,ASSSQGFQETQY
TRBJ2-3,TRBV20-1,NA,SAFHTGTDTQY
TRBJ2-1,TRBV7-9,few,ASRRLAGVSGEQF
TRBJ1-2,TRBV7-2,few,ASRRRITDNYGYT
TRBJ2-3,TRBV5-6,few,ASSLGQRVFTDTQY
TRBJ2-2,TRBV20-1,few,SARVAGRGTGELF
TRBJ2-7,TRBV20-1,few,SARGTSGKVYEQY
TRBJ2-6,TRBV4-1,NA,ASSQEGLAGGPGANVLT
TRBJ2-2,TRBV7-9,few,ASSLESRAGELF
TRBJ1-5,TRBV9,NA,ASSVDLRDGGNQPQH
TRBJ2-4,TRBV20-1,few,SAGRTGKAKNIQY
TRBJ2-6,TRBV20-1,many,SARGQPGANVLT
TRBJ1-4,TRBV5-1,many,ASSFRFPGQHLNEKLF
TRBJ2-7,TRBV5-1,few,ASSRQGGISGSRLYEQY
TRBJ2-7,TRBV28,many,ASSPSGQASYEQY
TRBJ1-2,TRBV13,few,ASSLGPYSGYGYT
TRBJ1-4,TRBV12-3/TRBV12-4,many,ASSLATNEKLF
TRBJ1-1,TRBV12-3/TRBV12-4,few,ASVDRVNTEAF
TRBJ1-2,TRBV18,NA,ASSPSRGLDYGYT
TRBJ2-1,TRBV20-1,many,SGREGTSGRVEQF
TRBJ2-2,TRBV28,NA,ASMPAGGPTGELF
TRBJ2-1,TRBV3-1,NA,ASSHLRGGRAYNEQF
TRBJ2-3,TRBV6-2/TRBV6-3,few,ASSYGASGGLTDTQY
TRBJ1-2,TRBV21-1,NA,ASSNRELGYT
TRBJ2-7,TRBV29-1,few,SVEVSSSYEQY
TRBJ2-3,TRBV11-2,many,ASSLGGGIDTQY
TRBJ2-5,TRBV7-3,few,ASSLMGTLQETQY
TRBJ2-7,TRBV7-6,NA,ASSLRGGSASYEQY
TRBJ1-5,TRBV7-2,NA,ASSLEAGNQPQH
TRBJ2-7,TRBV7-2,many,ASSLWHSYEQY
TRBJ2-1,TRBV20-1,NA,SADEGANEQF
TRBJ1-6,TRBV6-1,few,ASSRGQGGNSPLH
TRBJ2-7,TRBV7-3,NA,ASSLHGSYEQY
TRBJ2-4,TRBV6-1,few,ASSLAGTAAKNIQY
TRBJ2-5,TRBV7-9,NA,ASRTLLAQETQY